This TCR beta chain was captured by sequencing in a study of metastatic and nonmetastatic thyroid tumors (dated by TCRdb to the early 2020s). For the study in its entirety: Repertoires from peripheral blood and from tumor or nodule tissue samples of malignant and benign thyroid patients were compared.

No patient had received any treatment before thyroid surgery. Using T-cell receptor beta sequencing, the researchers looked back retrospectively at clinical samples from patients, gathered between about 2012 and 2019. The library was obtained by PCR. Sequenced on an Illumina HiSeq 4000. High-throughput sequencing was used to profile the TCR beta-chain CDR3 region of each patient. The paper's processing steps were these. A classifier to discriminate distant-metastatic papillary thyroid cancer patients was built from CDR3 differences across clinicopathological groups. The Shannon index was used to assess repertoire diversity, and the Morisita-Horn index was used to assess tumor-blood repertoire similarity. TCRdb cleaned the public reads at Q25 with fastp, built clones with MiXCR and kept in-frame beta chains. What appears here as the V and J calls and clone size reflects TCRdb's work, not the paper's. This sample has tens of thousands of clones in its table, and approximately 12% of those were observed once. Approximately 10% of the sample is in the top ten clones.

Paper-wide results and their limitations: In both blood and tumor samples, malignant tumors were reported to have significantly higher TCR beta diversity than benign nodules.

Note on this clone: Its antigen has not been determined. This clone may be a read error of a much larger clone one base away.

The CDR3 runs 14 amino acids, cysteine and phenylalanine included. Just the 42-base CDR3 DNA is kept, in frame starting at base 1. Cut back by 7 bases and 2 bases, the V and J ends lie 12 bases apart. The germline V gene supplies CDR1 MNHEY and CDR2 SVGEGT. Recombination connected TRBV6-2 or TRBV6-3 to TRBJ2-1, with TRBD1 as a weak D call on 6 bases. The source of this sequence is a female donor with papillary thyroid cancer or a benign thyroid nodule (not recorded which). Some clones in this sample may be carry-over from other donors' samples. Sequencing was carried out using blood. The CDR3 protein: CASIPGVPYNEQFF. The nucleotide sequence reads TGTGCCAGCATCCCAGGGGTGCCCTACAATGAGCAGTTCTTC.